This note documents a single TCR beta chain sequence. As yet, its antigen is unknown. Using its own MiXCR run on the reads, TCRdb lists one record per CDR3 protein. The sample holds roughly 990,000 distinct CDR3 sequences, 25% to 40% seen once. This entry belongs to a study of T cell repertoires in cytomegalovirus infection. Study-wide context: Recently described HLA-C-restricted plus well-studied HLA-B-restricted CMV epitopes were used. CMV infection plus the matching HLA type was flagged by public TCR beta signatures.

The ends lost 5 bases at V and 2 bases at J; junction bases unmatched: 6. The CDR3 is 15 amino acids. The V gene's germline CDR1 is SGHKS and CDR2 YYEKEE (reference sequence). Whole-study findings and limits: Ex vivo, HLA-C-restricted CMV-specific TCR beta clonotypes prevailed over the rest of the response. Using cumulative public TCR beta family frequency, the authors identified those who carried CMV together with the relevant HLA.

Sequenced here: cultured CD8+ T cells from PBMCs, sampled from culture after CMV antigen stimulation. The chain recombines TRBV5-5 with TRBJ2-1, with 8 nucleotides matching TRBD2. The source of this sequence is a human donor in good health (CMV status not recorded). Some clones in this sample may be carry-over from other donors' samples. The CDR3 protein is CASRPTSETYNEQFF. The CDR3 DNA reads TGTGCCAGCAGGCCGACTAGCGAGACCTACAATGAGCAGTTCTTC. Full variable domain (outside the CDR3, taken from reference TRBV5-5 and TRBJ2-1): DAGVTQSPTHLIKTRGQQVTLRCSPISGHKSVSWYQQVLGQGPQFIFQYYEKEERGRGNFPDRFSARQFPNYSSELNVNALLLGDSALYLCASRPTSETYNEQFFGPGTRLTVL.